This T cell receptor (beta chain) is from a study of T cells in Graves' hyperthyroidism and ophthalmopathy. Looking at the study overall: Peripheral blood sampling occurred at initial diagnosis, before any treatment.

Each ophthalmopathy patient scored at least 3 on the Clinical Activity Score and at least 4 on NOSPECS grade, with duration under 3 months. Orbital computed tomography and thyroid ultrasound, together with serum TRAb and thyroxine and clinical symptoms, were used for diagnoses. TCR beta CDR3 region amplification was performed from RNA transcripts. HTBI primers were used for first-round RT-PCR of the TCR CDR3. MiXCR, run by TCRdb on the multiplex PCR reads, gives a single entry per CDR3 protein. This repertoire shows about 530,000 distinct CDR3 sequences, approximately 17% found once; its top ten account for roughly 15%. Overall study findings and caveats: Most expanded thyroid clonotypes above 0.001 recurred in blood.

J gave up 2 bases and V 3 bases, and 4 bases lay outside the gene matches. The CDR3 extends over 16 amino acids. Germline CDR1 reads SGDLS; CDR2 reads YYNGEE. Concerning this clonotype: Its target is unknown.

The rearrangement joins TRBV9 to TRBJ2-1; 11 positions agree with TRBD2. This TCR was sampled from a woman aged 18-29 years with Graves' ophthalmopathy. The sequenced material came from blood. The CDR3 coding sequence is TGTGCCAGCAGCGCGCTTAGCGGGGGGGCCTACAATGAGCAGTTCTTC. It specifies CASSALSGGAYNEQFF. The full variable domain, with the rest looked up from reference TRBV9 and TRBJ2-1, is DSGVTQTPKHLITATGQRVTLRCSPRSGDLSVYWYQQSLDQGLQFLIQYYNGEERAKGNILERFSAQQFPDLHSELNLSSLELGDSALYFCASSALSGGAYNEQFFGPGTRLTVL.